These 13 T cell receptor beta chains were all obtained from the same sample, sequenced in a study of blood T cell repertoires in COVID-19. Some clones are missing from TCRdb's copy, which holds only in-frame ones; the method was immunoSEQ multiplex PCR. The sample carries 130,000 to 150,000 clones, 84% recorded once. Sequencing input: PBMCs or T cells enriched from blood (not recorded which). The receptor set was obtained from a woman aged 50 to 60 who had been exposed to COVID-19.

V gene TRBV3-1 (or the pseudogene TRBV3-2) combines with J gene TRBJ2-7, with D tentatively TRBD2 (6 bases). V dropped 4 bases and J dropped 1 base, with 20 bases sitting between them. Per the germline V gene, CDR1 is LGHDT and CDR2 is YNNKEL (reference sequence). This CDR3 region has 17 residues. CDR3 sequence reads: CASSLGRLFVGSYEQYF. CDR3 nucleotides: TGTGCCAGCAGCCTGGGGAGGCTGTTCGTGGGATCCTACGAGCAGTACTTC.

V usage is TRBV12-3 or TRBV12-4 and J usage is TRBJ1-2, with 10 bases that match TRBD1. The CDR3 covers 12 residues. V lost 7 bases and J lost 7; bases outside the gene matches: 3. The CDR3 DNA reads TGTGCCAGCATCCGACAGGGGGCTGGCTACACCTTC. Protein product: CASIRQGAGYTF.

J is TRBJ1-5 and V is TRBV20-1; D is perhaps TRBD1 (5 bases). The CDR3 has 14 amino acids. Germline CDR1 reads DFQATT; CDR2 reads SNEGSKA (reference sequence). V lost 3 bases and J 7 bases, leaving 16 bases between the germline ends. The CDR3 coding sequence is TGCAGTGCTAGTCCCCCGGGGGAGCGGCAGCCCCAGCATTTT. Amino acids: CSASPPGERQPQHF.

The CDR3 nucleotides are TGTGCCAGCAGCTTAGCTTTAGCCGGGGAGCTGTTTTTT. It is translated as CASSLALAGELFF. This chain joins TRBV11-2 and TRBJ2-2; no reliable D call. V was trimmed by 1 base and J by 6 bases, leaving 6 bases between them. Germline V gene data show CDR1 as SGHAT and CDR2 as FQNNGV. The CDR3 consists of 13 residues.

The chain is built from TRBV11-2 and TRBJ2-7, with a tentative D call TRBD1 (6 bases). CDR3 length equals 14 residues. The germline V and J ends were trimmed by 5 bases and 0 bases, with 11 bases remaining between them. Germline lookup yields CDR1 SGHAT and CDR2 FQNNGV. CDR3 DNA sequence: TGTGCCAGCAGCGACAGACAGGACTCCTACGAGCAGTACTTC. Translating it yields CASSDRQDSYEQYF.

Comments on this clone: At one of its ends the junction is not consistent with the germline gene, which may arise from a read error. The chain combines TRBV6-5 with TRBJ1-5; D is ambiguous. The CDR3 sequence is 14 residues long. Germline CDR1 reads MNHEY; CDR2 reads SVGAGI. CDR3 in DNA: TGTGCCAGCAGTGACTCCGGAGTCGGCCAGCCCCAGCATTTT. This gives the protein CASSDSGVGQPQHF.

This chain links TRBV4-3 with TRBJ2-2; unclear D gene. The CDR3 sequence is 15 residues long. CDR1 and CDR2 (germline): LGHNA, YSLEER. V gave up 4 bases and J gave up 1 base, with 10 bases separating them. CDR3 sequence (DNA): TGCGCCAGCAGCCCTAGTATTGTGAACACCGGGGAGCTGTTTTTT. Translated, it gives CASSPSIVNTGELFF.

The genes are TRBV5-5 and TRBJ1-3; 8 bases line up with TRBD1. Losses at the gene ends were 4 bases for V and 0 bases for J; bases not matched to a gene: 6. Germline lookup yields CDR1 SGHKS and CDR2 YYEKEE (reference sequence). The CDR3 contains 16 residues. Here the CDR3 DNA reads TGTGCCAGCAGCCTGCCGGACAGGGCCTCTGGAAACACCATATATTTT. Protein product: CASSLPDRASGNTIYF.

DNA of the CDR3: TGTGCCAGCAGCTCCGGGACAGCGCTCTCTGGAAACACCATATATTTT. Protein product: CASSSGTALSGNTIYF. The genes are TRBV7-8 and TRBJ1-3, with 7 bases that match TRBD1. Germline V gives CDR1 SGHVS, CDR2 FQNEAQ. The CDR3 consists of 16 residues. Losses at the gene ends were 4 bases for V and 0 bases for J; bases not matched to a gene: 6.

This sequence joins TRBV7-8 and TRBJ1-2, with D perhaps matching TRBD1 (5 bases). This CDR3 is built from 13 residues. Germline V gene data show CDR1 as SGHVS and CDR2 as FQNEAQ. The V and J ends lost 5 bases and 5 bases respectively, with 12 bases between them. CDR3 DNA sequence: TGTGCCAGCAGCACCGACAGAATATATGGCTACACCTTC. Amino acid sequence: CASSTDRIYGYTF.

This clone showed up just a few times. V usage is TRBV19 and J usage is TRBJ2-5; TRBD2 is a possible D gene (5 bases). CDR1 and CDR2 (germline): LNHDA, SQIVND (reference sequence). V dropped 6 bases and J dropped 6 bases, with 17 bases sitting between them. The CDR3 sequence is 14 residues long. In DNA, the CDR3 is TGTGCCAGTAGGGGAGACGGGGTTTTAAAGACCCAGTACTTC. Residues: CASRGDGVLKTQYF.

The chain links TRBV18 to TRBJ1-3; tentatively, D is TRBD1 (5 bases). Germline lookup yields CDR1 KGHSH and CDR2 LQKENI. This CDR3 spans 17 amino acids. V dropped 1 base and J dropped 4 bases, with 17 bases sitting between them. In nucleotides, the CDR3 is TGTGCCAGCTCACCACGGGGGGTGCCGACCGGCGGAAACACCATATATTTT. It specifies CASSPRGVPTGGNTIYF.

This rearrangement joins TRBV5-4 to TRBJ1-1; 10 bases match TRBD1. Looked up from germline, CDR1 is SGHNT and CDR2 is YYREEE (reference sequence). The CDR3 runs 15 residues. The J segment lost 5 bases and the V segment lost 4 bases, leaving 8 bases of the junction unmatched. The CDR3 region is CASSVAGTGVTEAFF. The CDR3 DNA reads as TGTGCCAGCAGCGTCGCCGGGACAGGGGTTACTGAAGCTTTCTTT.